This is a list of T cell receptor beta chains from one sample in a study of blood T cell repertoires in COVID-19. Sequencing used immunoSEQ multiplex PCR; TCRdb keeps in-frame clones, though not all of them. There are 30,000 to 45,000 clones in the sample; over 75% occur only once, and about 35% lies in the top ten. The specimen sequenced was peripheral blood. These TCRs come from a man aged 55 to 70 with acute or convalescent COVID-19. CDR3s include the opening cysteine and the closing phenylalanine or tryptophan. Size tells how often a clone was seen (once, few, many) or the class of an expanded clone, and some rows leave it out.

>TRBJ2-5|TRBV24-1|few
CATSDFSGDKETQYF
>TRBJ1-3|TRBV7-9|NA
CASSLSISSGNTIYF
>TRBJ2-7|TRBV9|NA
CASSETSVAYEQYF
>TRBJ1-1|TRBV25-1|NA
CASRTLGGIAEAFF
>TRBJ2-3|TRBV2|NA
CASSLNGQGTDTQYF
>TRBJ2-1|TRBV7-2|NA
CASSLGGAGGNNEQFF
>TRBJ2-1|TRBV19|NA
CASSATSGSYNEQFF
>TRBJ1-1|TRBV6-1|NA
CASSDGTGIQATEAFF
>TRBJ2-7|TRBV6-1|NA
CASSEYGDEQYF
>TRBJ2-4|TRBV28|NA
CANVPDRETISKNIQYF
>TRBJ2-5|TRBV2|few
CASMDIIETQYF
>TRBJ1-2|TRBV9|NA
CASSVDPTGNYGYTF
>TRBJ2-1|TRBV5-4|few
CASSSRTSEQFF
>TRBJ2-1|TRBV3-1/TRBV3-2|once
CASSQERSPSYNEQFF
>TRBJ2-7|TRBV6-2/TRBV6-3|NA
CASSWVGITYEQYF
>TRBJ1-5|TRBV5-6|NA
CASSPRTSNQPQHF
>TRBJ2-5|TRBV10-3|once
CAISSSGSQETQYF
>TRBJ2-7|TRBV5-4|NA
CASSFPGLSTYEQYF
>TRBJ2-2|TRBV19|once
CASIGGGFTGELFF
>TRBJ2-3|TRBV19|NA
CASKLASGVTDTQYF
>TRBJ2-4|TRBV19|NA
CASSTQGAGGKNIQYF
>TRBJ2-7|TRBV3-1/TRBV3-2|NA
CASGTGVGYEQYF
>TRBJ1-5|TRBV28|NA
CASLGQGWGQPQHF
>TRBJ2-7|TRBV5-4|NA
CASSVISYEQYF
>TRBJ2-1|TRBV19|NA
CASSPVASLSYNEQFF
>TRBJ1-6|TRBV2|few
CASTLDGVNSPLHF
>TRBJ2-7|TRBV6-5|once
CASSSGSRDIAYEQYF
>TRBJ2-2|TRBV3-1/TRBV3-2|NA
CASSRTAGKGYAGELFF